Given below is one T cell receptor beta chain in context. Its specificity is not known. The protocol was immunoSEQ multiplex PCR, while the TCRdb copy is restricted to in-frame clones and leaves out a portion. The sample shows around 450,000 clones, 90% of them seen only once. This CDR3 region has 17 residues. The data stem from a study of Ad26.COV2.S vaccination and SARS-CoV-2 variants. Regarding the study as a whole: Spike-specific TCR breadth ran higher among vaccine recipients than placebo recipients.

Treatment of the sample: around 19 received Ad26.COV2.S at low or high dose, single or two shots; about 5 received placebo; per-sample allocation not given. On day 63 after the first injection, vaccine and placebo recipients gave samples. The chain is built from TRBV12-1 and TRBJ2-1; the table's TRBD2 call for D was not verified on the DNA. TRBV12-1 corresponds to a pseudogene. This clonotype originated in a person aged 18-60 years who received the Ad26.COV2.S COVID-19 vaccine or a placebo. Specimen: peripheral blood, collected in a trial of Ad26.COV2.S vaccine versus placebo. Here the CDR3 DNA reads TGTGCCAGCAGCTTTGTAGGGAGAACCCAGTCCTACAATGAGCAGTTCTTC. Translated: CASSFVGRTQSYNEQFF.